This entry lists 6 T cell receptor beta chains sequenced from one sample in a study of beta chain features in type 1 diabetes. Findings of the study overall: Among all four CD4+ subsets, Type 1 diabetes patients had TCRB CDR3s that were moderately but significantly shorter.

The authors reverse transcribed all of the isolated RNA, so sequencing captured expressed TCRB transcripts. TCRdb's copy holds only in-frame clones and misses some; the assay was immunoSEQ multiplex PCR. The sample has a few hundred thousand clones, approximately 14% seen once. The antigens for these receptors are not known. The material sequenced was naive CD4+ T cells from blood. The source of these receptors is a man aged 25-45 years with type 1 diabetes.

This clone appeared a few times. The J gene is TRBJ2-1, the V gene TRBV7-2; 7 nucleotides match TRBD2. Germline values: CDR1 SGHTA, CDR2 FQGNSA. This CDR3 spans 15 amino acids. The junction had 6 bases not matched to a gene; V was cut back by 3 bases and J by 4 bases. DNA for the CDR3: TGTGCCAGCAGCTTCTTCGCGGGGGTGTACAATGAGCAGTTCTTC. Amino acids: CASSFFAGVYNEQFF. The full variable domain, in which reference TRBV7-2 and TRBJ2-1 provide the parts outside the CDR3, is GAGVSQSPSNKVTEKGKDVELRCDPISGHTALYWYRQSLGQGLEFLIYFQGNSAPDKSGLPSDRFSAERTGGSVSTLTIQRTQQEDSAVYLCASSFFAGVYNEQFFGPGTRLTVL.

A few counts support this clone. The chain links TRBV7-2 to TRBJ2-1; D perhaps matches TRBD1 (6 bases). Trimming cost V 5 bases and J 8 bases, with 10 bases left between them. There are 12 residues in the CDR3. Germline loops: CDR1 SGHTA, CDR2 FQGNSA. The CDR3 coding sequence is TGTGCCAGCAGCCGCAGGGGTCATGAGCAGTTCTTC. Its translation: CASSRRGHEQFF.

This rearrangement joins TRBV7-2 to TRBJ2-5, with TRBD1 as a possible D gene (6 bases). V lost 6 bases and J 0 bases, leaving 11 bases between the germline ends. Germline V gives CDR1 SGHTA, CDR2 FQGNSA. CDR3 size: 14 residues. The CDR3 DNA is TGTGCCAGCAGACCAACAGGGTACCAAGAGACCCAGTACTTC. Translation gives CASRPTGYQETQYF.

The chain links TRBV18 to TRBJ1-2; D is unresolved. This CDR3 region has 13 residues. Germline CDR1 KGHSH, CDR2 LQKENI. V was pared by 4 bases and J by 10 bases, with 16 bases between. The CDR3 DNA follows: TGTGCCAGCTCACACCCCAGGCTACGGGACTACACCTTC. This translates into CASSHPRLRDYTF.

The chain employs TRBV5-6 and TRBJ2-7, with a possible D match to TRBD1 (6 bases). This CDR3 spans 13 amino acids. V lost 2 bases and J 1 base, leaving 7 bases between the germline ends. Per the germline V gene, CDR1 is SGHDT and CDR2 is YYEEEE. CDR3 sequence reads: CASSFDRSYEQYF. CDR3 bases: TGTGCCAGCAGCTTCGACAGGTCCTACGAGCAGTACTTC.

This clone was counted between two and nine times. The rearrangement joins TRBV2 to TRBJ2-2; TRBD2 matches at 9 bases. The V and J ends lost 7 bases and 4 bases, in that order; junction bases with no gene match: 10. Looked up from germline, CDR1 is SNHLY and CDR2 is FYNNEI. The CDR3 runs to 16 residues. The CDR3 loop is CASMGAAGGPTGELFF. The CDR3, as DNA: TGTGCCAGCATGGGAGCAGCGGGAGGACCCACCGGGGAGCTGTTTTTT. The full variable domain, with the rest looked up from reference TRBV2 and TRBJ2-2, is EPEVTQTPSHQVTQMGQEVILRCVPISNHLYFYWYRQILGQKVEFLVSFYNNEISEKSEIFDDQFSVERPDGSNFTLKIRSTKLEDSAMYFCASMGAAGGPTGELFFGEGSRLTVL.